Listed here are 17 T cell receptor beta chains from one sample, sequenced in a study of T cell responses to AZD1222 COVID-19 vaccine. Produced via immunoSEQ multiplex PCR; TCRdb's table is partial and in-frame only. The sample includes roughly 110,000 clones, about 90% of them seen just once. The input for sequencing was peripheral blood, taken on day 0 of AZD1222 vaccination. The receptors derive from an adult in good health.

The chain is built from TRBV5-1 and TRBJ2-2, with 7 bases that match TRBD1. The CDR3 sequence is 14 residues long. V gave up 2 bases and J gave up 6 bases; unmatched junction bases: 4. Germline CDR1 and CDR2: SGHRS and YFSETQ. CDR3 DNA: TGCGCCAGCAGCTTCCAGGGGGTTCCCGGGGAGCTGTTTTTT. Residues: CASSFQGVPGELFF.

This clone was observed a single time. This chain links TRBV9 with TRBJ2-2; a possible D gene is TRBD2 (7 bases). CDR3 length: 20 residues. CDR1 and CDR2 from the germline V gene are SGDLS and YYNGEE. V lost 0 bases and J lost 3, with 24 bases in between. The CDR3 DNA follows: TGTGCCAGCAGCGTAGCCCCCCTGAATTTGGGGGGGGCAGACACCGGGGAGCTGTTTTTT. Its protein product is CASSVAPLNLGGADTGELFF.

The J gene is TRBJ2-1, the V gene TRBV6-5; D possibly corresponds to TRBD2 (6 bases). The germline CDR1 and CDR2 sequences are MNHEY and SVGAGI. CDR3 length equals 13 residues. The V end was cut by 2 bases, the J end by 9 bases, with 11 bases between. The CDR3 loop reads CASSYRTGGEQFF. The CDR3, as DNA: TGTGCCAGCAGTTACAGGACCGGGGGTGAGCAGTTCTTC.

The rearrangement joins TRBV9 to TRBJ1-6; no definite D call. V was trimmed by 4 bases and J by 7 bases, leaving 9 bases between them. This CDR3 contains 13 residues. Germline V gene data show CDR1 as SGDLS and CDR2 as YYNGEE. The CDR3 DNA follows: TGTGCCAGCAGCCCGGACGTCAATTCACCCCTCCACTTT. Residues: CASSPDVNSPLHF.

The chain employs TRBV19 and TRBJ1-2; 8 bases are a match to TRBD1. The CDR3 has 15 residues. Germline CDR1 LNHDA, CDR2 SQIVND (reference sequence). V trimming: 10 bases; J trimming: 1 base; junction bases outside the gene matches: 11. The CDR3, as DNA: TGTGCCACCCGTGCTGGACAGGGTGATAACTATGGCTACACCTTC. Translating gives CATRAGQGDNYGYTF.

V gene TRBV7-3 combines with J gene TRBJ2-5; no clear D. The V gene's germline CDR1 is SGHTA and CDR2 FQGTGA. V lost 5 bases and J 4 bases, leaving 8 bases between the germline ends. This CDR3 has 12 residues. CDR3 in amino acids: CASSPSGETQYF. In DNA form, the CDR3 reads TGTGCCAGCAGCCCCTCCGGAGAGACCCAGTACTTC.

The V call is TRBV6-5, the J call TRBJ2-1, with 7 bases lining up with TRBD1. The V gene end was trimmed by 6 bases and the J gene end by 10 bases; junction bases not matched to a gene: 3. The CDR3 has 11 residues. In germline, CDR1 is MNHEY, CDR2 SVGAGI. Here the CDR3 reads CASSLRGEQFF. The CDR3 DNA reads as TGTGCCAGCAGCCTCAGGGGGGAGCAGTTCTTC.

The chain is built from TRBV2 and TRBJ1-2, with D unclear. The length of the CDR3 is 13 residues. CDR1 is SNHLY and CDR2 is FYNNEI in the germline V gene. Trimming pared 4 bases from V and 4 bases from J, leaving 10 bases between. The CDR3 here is CASSGVMGYGYTF. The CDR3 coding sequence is TGTGCCAGCAGTGGAGTAATGGGCTATGGCTACACCTTC. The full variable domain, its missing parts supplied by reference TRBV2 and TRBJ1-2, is EPEVTQTPSHQVTQMGQEVILRCVPISNHLYFYWYRQILGQKVEFLVSFYNNEISEKSEIFDDQFSVERPDGSNFTLKIRSTKLEDSAMYFCASSGVMGYGYTFGSGTRLTVV.

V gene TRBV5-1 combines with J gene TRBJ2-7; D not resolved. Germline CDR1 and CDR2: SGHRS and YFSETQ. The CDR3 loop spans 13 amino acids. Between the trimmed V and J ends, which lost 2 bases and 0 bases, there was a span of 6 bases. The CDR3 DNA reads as TGCGCCAGCAGCTTTGACAACTCCTACGAGCAGTACTTC. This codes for CASSFDNSYEQYF.

CDR3 in amino acids: CSVSGTGGGKLFF. CDR3 nucleotide sequence: TGCAGCGTTTCCGGGACAGGCGGTGGAAAACTGTTTTTT. The J gene is TRBJ1-4, the V gene TRBV29-1; 8 nucleotides align to TRBD1. Germline V CDR1 and CDR2: SQVTM, ANQGSEA. The CDR3 covers 13 residues. J gave up 10 bases and V 5 bases, and 9 bases lay outside the gene matches.

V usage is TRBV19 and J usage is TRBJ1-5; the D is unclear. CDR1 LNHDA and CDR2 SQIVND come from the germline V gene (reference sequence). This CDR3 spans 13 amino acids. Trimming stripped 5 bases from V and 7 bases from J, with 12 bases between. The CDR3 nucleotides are TGTGCCAGTAGTGGCTGGGAAGACCAGCCCCAGCATTTT. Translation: CASSGWEDQPQHF.

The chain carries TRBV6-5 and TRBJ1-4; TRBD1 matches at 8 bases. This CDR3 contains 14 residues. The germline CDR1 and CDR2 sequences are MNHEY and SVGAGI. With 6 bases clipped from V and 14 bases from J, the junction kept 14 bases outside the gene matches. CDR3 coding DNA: TGTGCCAGCAGCTCAGGGGGCCGGGGTGGAAACCTGTTTTTT. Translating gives CASSSGGRGGNLFF.

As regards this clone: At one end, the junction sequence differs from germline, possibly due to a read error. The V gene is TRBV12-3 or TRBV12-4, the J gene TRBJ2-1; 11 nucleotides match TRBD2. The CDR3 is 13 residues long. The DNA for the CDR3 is TGTGCCAGCAGATTAGCGGGAGGGAATGAGCAGTTCTTC. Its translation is CASRLAGGNEQFF.

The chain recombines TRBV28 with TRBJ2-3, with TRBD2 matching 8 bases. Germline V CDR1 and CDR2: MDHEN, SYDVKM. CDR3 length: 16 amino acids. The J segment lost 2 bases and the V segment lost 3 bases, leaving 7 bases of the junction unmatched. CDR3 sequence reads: CASSLAASGLTDTQYF. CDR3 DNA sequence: TGTGCCAGCAGTTTGGCGGCTAGCGGGCTCACAGATACGCAGTATTTT.

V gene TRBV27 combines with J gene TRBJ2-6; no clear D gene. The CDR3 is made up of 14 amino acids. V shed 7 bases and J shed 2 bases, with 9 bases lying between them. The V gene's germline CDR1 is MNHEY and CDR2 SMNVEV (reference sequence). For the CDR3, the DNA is TGTGCCAGCACAAGTGGGGCTGGGGCCAACGTCCTGACTTTC. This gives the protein CASTSGAGANVLTF.

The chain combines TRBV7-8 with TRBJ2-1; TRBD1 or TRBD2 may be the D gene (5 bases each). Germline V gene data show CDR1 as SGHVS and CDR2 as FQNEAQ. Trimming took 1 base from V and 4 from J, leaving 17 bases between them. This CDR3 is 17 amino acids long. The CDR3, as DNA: TGTGCCAGCAGCTTAGTGTGGGACCGCGGACGATACAATGAGCAGTTCTTC. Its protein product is CASSLVWDRGRYNEQFF.

The CDR3 DNA sequence: TGTGCCAGCAGTTACTTCGGGGCCCTAACAGATACGCAGTATTTT. It specifies CASSYFGALTDTQYF. The genes are TRBV6-5 and TRBJ2-3, with D perhaps being TRBD1 or TRBD2 (5 bases each). The CDR3 has 15 amino acids. V lost 1 base to trimming and J lost 3 bases, with 11 bases between them. From germline, CDR1 is MNHEY and CDR2 SVGAGI.